Listed here are 27 T cell receptor beta chains from one sample, sequenced in a study of cytomegalovirus exposure and HLA in healthy donors. Amplification used 60 Vbeta primers and 13 Jbeta primers. The table came from immunoSEQ multiplex PCR; TCRdb's copy has only in-frame clones and leaves some out. This table holds 90,000 to 150,000 clones, around 67% found once. Material for sequencing was PBMCs. All receptors come from a woman aged 40 to 49 in good health and CMV-seronegative.

The rearrangement joins TRBV7-8 to TRBJ2-3; no reliable D call. Germline-derived CDR1 and CDR2 are SGHVS and FQNEAQ. CDR3 length: 16 residues. Trimming stripped 1 base from V and 1 base from J, with 12 bases between. CDR3 bases: TGTGCCAGCAGCTTAGGGCGTCGGCTAGGCACAGATACGCAGTATTTT. This encodes CASSLGRRLGTDTQYF.

CDR3 protein: CASSPPSTGANRAQYF. The CDR3 nucleotides are TGTGCCAGCTCACCACCGTCGACAGGGGCTAATCGAGCCCAGTACTTC. The chain recombines TRBV18 with TRBJ2-5; 8 bases are a match to TRBD1. Trimming at V came to 0 bases and at J to 9 bases, leaving 12 bases not matched to a gene. The CDR3 length is 16 residues. Germline CDR1 is KGHSH and CDR2 is LQKENI.

The gene calls are TRBV6-1 and TRBJ1-2; 7 bases are a match to TRBD1. V shed 5 bases, J shed 0 bases, and the junction held 3 bases outside the gene matches. CDR1 and CDR2 (germline): MNHNS, SASEGT. This CDR3 has 14 amino acids. In DNA, the CDR3 is TGTGCCAGCAGTTGGGACAGCCCTAACTATGGCTACACCTTC. Protein product: CASSWDSPNYGYTF.

The rearrangement uses TRBV4-1 and TRBJ2-7, with D possibly TRBD2 on 5 matching bases. Trimming took off 6 bases at V and 5 bases at J, with 8 bases between the two ends. The CDR3 has 11 residues. Germline lookup yields CDR1 MGHRA and CDR2 YSYEKL. The CDR3 DNA reads TGCGCCAGCAGGGAGGCAGACGAGCAGTACTTC. It encodes CASREADEQYF.

The chain employs TRBV6-5 and TRBJ2-5, with TRBD1 matching 7 bases. This CDR3 is built from 14 residues. J was trimmed by 2 bases and V by 1 base; bases with no gene match: 1. CDR1 and CDR2 (germline): MNHEY, SVGAGI. The DNA for the CDR3 is TGTGCCAGCAGTTACTGGGACAGTCAAGAGACCCAGTACTTC. Protein product: CASSYWDSQETQYF.

This clone was found a few times. With a far larger clone one base away, a read error is the likely cause. The chain is built from TRBV7-6 and TRBJ1-3; D is unclear. Trimming took 1 base from V and 2 from J, leaving 6 bases between them. In germline, CDR1 is SGHVS, CDR2 FNYEAQ. The CDR3 is 14 residues long. The CDR3 here is CASSLDSAGNTIYF. The CDR3 nucleotides read TGTGCCAGCAGCTTAGACAGTGCTGGAAACACCATATATTTT.

CDR3 loop: CASSSSGGSQETQYF. The CDR3 region has the DNA TGTGCCAGCAGTTCCAGCGGGGGATCCCAAGAGACCCAGTACTTC. The chain is built from TRBV6-4 and TRBJ2-5; the match to TRBD2 covers 8 bases. The CDR3 is made up of 15 amino acids. Looked up from germline, CDR1 is MRHNA and CDR2 is SNTAGT. V lost 5 bases to trimming and J lost 1 base; unmatched junction nucleotides: 6.

The chain joins TRBV19 to TRBJ2-1; no clear D. V was clipped by 4 bases and J by 5 bases, with 9 bases between them. The CDR3 spans 13 residues. The germline gives CDR1 LNHDA, CDR2 SQIVND (reference sequence). CDR3 bases: TGTGCCAGTAGTACCCAGAACCACAATGAGCAGTTCTTC. Protein: CASSTQNHNEQFF.

The chain combines TRBV6-6 with TRBJ1-1; 7 bases fit TRBD1. The CDR3 is made up of 12 amino acids. Trimming removed 6 bases from V and 9 bases from J; junction bases left unmatched: 7. The germline V gene has CDR1 MNHNY and CDR2 SVGAGI (reference sequence). This CDR3 is CASRSDRDKAFF. The CDR3 bases are TGTGCCAGCAGATCAGACAGGGACAAAGCTTTCTTT.

This chain uses TRBV27 with TRBJ2-1; possibly TRBD2 for D (6 bases). Per germline, CDR1 MNHEY and CDR2 SMNVEV (reference sequence). The length of the CDR3 is 15 residues. Trimming shortened V by 2 bases and J by 8 bases, and 16 bases separated the two germline ends. The CDR3 loop is CASSLPGVAKDEQFF. The CDR3 bases are TGTGCCAGCAGTTTACCGGGGGTAGCGAAAGATGAGCAGTTCTTC.

In its sample, this clone was seen once. The V call is TRBV18, the J call TRBJ1-3, with D perhaps TRBD1 (6 bases). With 1 base removed from V and 1 base from J, the gap between germline ends came to 11 bases. Germline CDR1 and CDR2: KGHSH and LQKENI. The CDR3 is 16 residues long. CDR3 region: CASSPLITGSGNTIYF. In DNA, the CDR3 is TGTGCCAGCTCACCACTAATCACAGGGTCTGGAAACACCATATATTTT.

This clone was counted once. The chain links TRBV5-1 to TRBJ1-6; a possible D gene is TRBD1 (6 bases). The germline V and J ends were trimmed by 4 bases and 4 bases, with 15 bases remaining between them. The CDR3 spans 16 residues. In germline, CDR1 is SGHRS, CDR2 YFSETQ. CDR3 in amino acids: CASSPDGGTYNSPLHF. The DNA of the CDR3 is TGCGCCAGCAGCCCCGATGGGGGCACGTATAATTCACCCCTCCACTTT. Full variable domain (outside the CDR3, taken from reference TRBV5-1 and TRBJ1-6): KAGVTQTPRYLIKTRGQQVTLSCSPISGHRSVSWYQQTPGQGLQFLFEYFSETQRNKGNFPGRFSGRQFSNSRSEMNVSTLELGDSALYLCASSPDGGTYNSPLHFGNGTRLTVT.

V and J are TRBV27 and TRBJ1-2; 7 bases are a match to TRBD1. Germline lookup yields CDR1 MNHEY and CDR2 SMNVEV (reference sequence). There are 13 residues in the CDR3. The V segment lost 6 bases and the J segment 3 bases; nucleotides outside the gene matches: 4. CDR3 coding DNA: TGTGCCAGCAGCCGACAGGGCCACTATGGCTACACCTTC. Protein: CASSRQGHYGYTF.

This clone was recorded once. This chain joins TRBV4-2 and TRBJ2-3, with TRBD2 matching 12 bases. The CDR3 sequence is 19 residues long. V lost 5 bases, J lost 1 base, and 13 bases stayed unmatched. Germline V gene lookup returns CDR1 LGHNA and CDR2 YNFKEQ. CDR3 protein: CASSAALTLAGGGTDTQYF. The CDR3 region has the DNA TGTGCCAGCAGCGCCGCTCTCACACTAGCGGGGGGTGGCACAGATACGCAGTATTTT.

The V call is TRBV6-6, the J call TRBJ1-1; weak D call: TRBD1 (5 bases). The CDR3 is 15 residues long. V lost 7 bases, J lost 0 bases, and 15 bases lay in between. Germline V gene data show CDR1 as MNHNY and CDR2 as SVGAGI (reference sequence). This CDR3 reads CASTYGGALNTEAFF. Written as DNA, the CDR3 is TGTGCCAGCACCTACGGCGGGGCCTTGAACACTGAAGCTTTCTTT.

The rearrangement links TRBV29-1 to TRBJ2-5, with 9 bases identical to TRBD2. V gave up 1 base and J gave up 7 bases; unmatched junction bases: 10. CDR1 is SQVTM, CDR2 ANQGSEA, per germline. The CDR3 runs 15 residues. In DNA, the CDR3 is TGCAGCGTTGAAGGGGGGGGAGGGCGGGGGGGGACCCAGTACTTC. This translates into CSVEGGGGRGGTQYF.

This clone was detected a few times. The chain is built from TRBV9 and TRBJ2-5; 12 bases align to TRBD2. CDR3 size: 16 residues. The germline CDR1 and CDR2 sequences are SGDLS and YYNGEE. The trim removed 3 bases at V and 5 bases at J, leaving 8 bases unmatched. The CDR3 loop is CASSEASGGAHETQYF. The CDR3 DNA reads TGTGCCAGCAGCGAGGCTAGCGGGGGGGCTCATGAGACCCAGTACTTC.

This clone showed up just a few times. In DNA form, the CDR3 reads TGTGCCAGCAGCCCTGACACTAGCGGGGGGAACGAGCAGTACTTC. This encodes CASSPDTSGGNEQYF. The chain recombines TRBV7-2 with TRBJ2-7; 12 bases are shared with TRBD2. Germline values: CDR1 SGHTA, CDR2 FQGNSA. V dropped 5 bases and J dropped 5; count of bases not matched to a gene: 7. The CDR3 sequence is 15 residues long.

The chain recombines TRBV11-2 with TRBJ2-5, with 9 bases matching TRBD1. CDR1 and CDR2 (germline): SGHAT, FQNNGV. With 2 bases clipped from V and 4 bases from J, the junction kept 5 bases outside the gene matches. There are 15 residues in the CDR3. CDR3 amino acids: CASSLQDRGRETQYF. The CDR3 DNA reads as TGTGCCAGCAGCTTACAGGACAGGGGACGAGAGACCCAGTACTTC.

This chain links TRBV10-2 with TRBJ2-4; 10 nucleotides line up with TRBD2. Germline trimming cut 0 bases from V and 1 base from J; bases unmatched to any gene: 6. This CDR3 is 18 amino acids long. Germline V gives CDR1 WSHSY, CDR2 SAAADI. The CDR3 coding sequence is TGCGCCAGCAGTGAGTCACTAGCGGGACCTCTCGCCAAAAACATTCAGTACTTC. This gives the protein CASSESLAGPLAKNIQYF.

V gene TRBV6-6 combines with J gene TRBJ1-6, with D possibly matching TRBD1 (5 bases). The CDR3 covers 15 residues. V was clipped by 7 bases and J by 10 bases, with 20 bases between them. Germline loops: CDR1 MNHNY, CDR2 SVGAGI (reference sequence). This chain's CDR3 is CASTPRGGEGSPLHF. In DNA, the CDR3 is TGTGCCAGCACCCCCCGGGGGGGAGAGGGGTCACCCCTCCACTTT.

This clone was seen only a few times. The chain couples TRBV19 to TRBJ2-3, with a tentative D call TRBD2 (6 bases). CDR3 length: 15 residues. Trimming cost V 3 bases and J 6 bases, with 16 bases left between them. Germline assignment: CDR1 LNHDA and CDR2 SQIVND (reference sequence). CDR3 amino acids: CASSMLTGSGDTQYF. In DNA form, the CDR3 reads TGTGCCAGTAGTATGTTGACTGGGAGCGGGGATACGCAGTATTTT.

The chain links TRBV21-1 to TRBJ2-5; the table names TRBD2, a call not compared with the DNA. TRBV21-1 is labeled a pseudogene. This CDR3 region has 18 residues. The CDR3 sequence is CASSKRLTTSGRGETQYF. In DNA, the CDR3 is TGTGCCAGCAGCAAAAGACTTACGACTAGCGGGAGGGGGGAGACCCAGTACTTC.

The rearrangement joins TRBV11-2 to TRBJ2-3; 9 positions agree with TRBD2. Trimming took 5 bases from V and 0 from J; bases not matched to a gene: 12. Germline loops: CDR1 SGHAT, CDR2 FQNNGV. The CDR3 has 18 residues. The CDR3 bases are TGTGCCAGCAGCCCGGGGGGGGCTAGCGGGGCCAGCACAGATACGCAGTATTTT. It encodes CASSPGGASGASTDTQYF.

CDR3 amino acids: CASSRTSGLGTGELFF. CDR3 nucleotides: TGTGCCAGCAGCCGTACGTCAGGGCTCGGGACCGGGGAGCTGTTTTTT. This chain joins TRBV11-3 and TRBJ2-2; TRBD1 might be the D (5 bases). Deletions cut 5 bases from V and 5 bases from J, with 18 bases between. CDR3 length: 16 residues. Germline CDR1 SGHNT, CDR2 YENEEA.

This clone was seen a few times. The CDR3 region has the DNA TGTGCCAGCAGTTACGCGGGGGCTGGAAACACCATATATTTT. This codes for CASSYAGAGNTIYF. This chain uses TRBV6-5 with TRBJ1-3, with D tentatively TRBD1 (5 bases). CDR1 and CDR2 (germline): MNHEY, SVGAGI. The CDR3 spans 14 residues. With 2 bases removed from V and 2 bases from J, the gap between germline ends came to 7 bases.

This clone was counted a few times. The chain joins TRBV4-2 to TRBJ1-4; D perhaps matches TRBD1 (5 bases). V was clipped by 5 bases and J by 7 bases, with 14 bases between them. This CDR3 is built from 14 residues. Germline CDR1 is LGHNA and CDR2 is YNFKEQ. CDR3 nucleotide sequence: TGTGCCAGCAGCGTATCCAGGGAGGGTGAAAAACTGTTTTTT. This encodes CASSVSREGEKLFF.